This is a list of T cell receptor beta chains from one sample in a study of cytomegalovirus exposure and HLA in healthy donors. Repertoires were generated with immunoSEQ multiplex PCR, while TCRdb's copy carries only in-frame clones and drops some. The sample holds some 110,000 clones, 71% seen once. The sequenced material came from PBMCs. The receptors here all came from a female donor in good health and CMV-seronegative. Both conserved end residues are trimmed from each CDR3. The order of the fields is V gene, CDR3 protein.

>TRBV13
ASTEGYNEQF
>TRBV19
ASSIVGGQETQY
>TRBV5-1
ASSRGDRGDEQY
>TRBV19
ASSIGGGVGQPQH
>TRBV6-5
ASSWGRGGDNEQF
>TRBV6-6
ASSTGTSGTGGQF
>TRBV7-9
ASSAGARTEAF
>TRBV19
ANLLGGETQY
>TRBV5-1
ASSLVGGSGTDTQY
>TRBV2
ASSLAGGLPETQY
>TRBV28
ASSFNTNEKLF
>TRBV30
AWSVTGGGSNEKLF
>TRBV30
AWKWFDGVEVAF
>TRBV27
ASSLVGGRADETQY
>TRBV7-2
ASSHGLAGGGEQY
>TRBV28
ASSPGYTEAF
>TRBV27
ASSPAGGANEKLF
>TRBV5-5
ASSRLFRDRVQSYEQY
>TRBV4-2
ASSGGVGELF
>TRBV30
ASNRATNEKLF
>TRBV5-1
ASSGGDTDTQY
>TRBV19
ASKASGSTGELF
>TRBV19
ASSNSGRRDTQY
>TRBV28
ASSLRGMDYGYT